Listed below are T cell receptor beta chains from one sample, sequenced in a study of identifying expanded T cells in peripheral blood. The table came from immunoSEQ multiplex PCR; TCRdb's copy has only in-frame clones and leaves some out. The table shows roughly 100,000 clones, with roughly 86% occurring only once. Material: blood. All receptors derive from a person aged 18 to 70 in good health. CDR3s include the opening cysteine and the closing phenylalanine or tryptophan. A D gene is named only where the DNA matches it firmly. For some rows the clone size is stated as once, few or many, or as a class when expanded; others skip it.

abundance: -
v_gene: TRBV5-1
j_gene: TRBJ2-4
d_gene: TRBD2
len: 17
CDR3nt: TGCGCCAGCAGCCTTTCTAGCGGGCATCTAGCCAAAAACATTCAGTACTTC
CDR3aa: CASSLSSGHLAKNIQYF

abundance: -
v_gene: TRBV19
j_gene: TRBJ2-1
d_gene: TRBD2
len: 16
CDR3nt: TGTGCCAGTAGTTCGCGACTAGCGGACTCCTACAATGAGCAGTTCTTC
CDR3aa: CASSSRLADSYNEQFF

abundance: -
v_gene: TRBV15
j_gene: TRBJ1-2
d_gene: TRBD1
len: 21
CDR3nt: TGTGCCACCAGCAGACCAGGACAGGGGGCGCGGGACGGTCGGATCCCCTATGGCTACACCTTC
CDR3aa: CATSRPGQGARDGRIPYGYTF

abundance: -
v_gene: TRBV18
j_gene: TRBJ1-1
d_gene: -
len: 13
CDR3nt: TGTGCCAGCTCACCGATGGCCAACACTGAAGCTTTCTTT
CDR3aa: CASSPMANTEAFF

abundance: -
v_gene: TRBV10-3
j_gene: TRBJ2-1
d_gene: TRBD2
len: 14
CDR3nt: TGTGCCATCAGTGATAGCGGGAGGACACGGGAGCAGTTCTTC
CDR3aa: CAISDSGRTREQFF

abundance: few
v_gene: TRBV6-1
j_gene: TRBJ2-5
d_gene: -
len: 14
CDR3nt: TGTGCCAGCAGTGAAGGCTTCGAAGGGGAGACCCAGTACTTC
CDR3aa: CASSEGFEGETQYF

abundance: -
v_gene: TRBV7-9
j_gene: TRBJ2-1
d_gene: TRBD1
len: 15
CDR3nt: TGTGCCAGCAGGGGACAGGGATGGTCCTACAATGAGCAGTTCTTC
CDR3aa: CASRGQGWSYNEQFF

abundance: few
v_gene: TRBV2
j_gene: TRBJ1-3
d_gene: TRBD1
len: 12
CDR3nt: TGTGCCAGCGAGGACAGGGGAAACACCATATATTTT
CDR3aa: CASEDRGNTIYF

abundance: -
v_gene: TRBV6-1
j_gene: TRBJ2-2
d_gene: -
len: 13
CDR3nt: TGTGCCAGCAGTGAACCGGGGACCGGGGAGCTGTTTTTT
CDR3aa: CASSEPGTGELFF

abundance: once
v_gene: TRBV11-2
j_gene: TRBJ2-7
d_gene: TRBD2
len: 15
CDR3nt: TGTGCCAGCAGCCTAGCCCCCAGCGGGAACTACGAGCAGTACTTC
CDR3aa: CASSLAPSGNYEQYF

abundance: -
v_gene: TRBV11-2
j_gene: TRBJ2-3
d_gene: -
len: 14
CDR3nt: TGTGCCAGCAGTCTTACGGGAGGCACAGATACGCAGTATTTT
CDR3aa: CASSLTGGTDTQYF

abundance: -
v_gene: TRBV7-7
j_gene: TRBJ2-2
d_gene: TRBD1
len: 15
CDR3nt: TGTGCCAGCAGCTTAGTGACAGGGTGGACCGGGGAGCTGTTTTTT
CDR3aa: CASSLVTGWTGELFF

abundance: -
v_gene: TRBV6-6
j_gene: TRBJ1-4
d_gene: TRBD1
len: 16
CDR3nt: TGTGCCAGCAGTCCGGGACAGGGCGTAACTAATGAAAAACTGTTTTTT
CDR3aa: CASSPGQGVTNEKLFF

abundance: medium-sized
v_gene: TRBV4-3
j_gene: TRBJ2-3
d_gene: -
len: 17
CDR3nt: TGCGCCAGCAGCCAAGATTTGGGCAGTCCTAGCACAGATACGCAGTATTTT
CDR3aa: CASSQDLGSPSTDTQYF

abundance: once
v_gene: TRBV7-2
j_gene: TRBJ2-1
d_gene: TRBD2
len: 15
CDR3nt: TGTGCCAGCAGCTCGACTAGCGCCACCTACAATGAGCAGTTCTTC
CDR3aa: CASSSTSATYNEQFF

abundance: -
v_gene: TRBV7-2
j_gene: TRBJ2-1
d_gene: -
len: 13
CDR3nt: TGTGCCTGCGCGGGCGTTGCTCCAAATGAGCAGTTCTTC
CDR3aa: CACAGVAPNEQFF

abundance: -
v_gene: TRBV25-1
j_gene: TRBJ2-1
d_gene: TRBD2
len: 13
CDR3nt: TGTGCCAGCAGTCGACTAGCGATCAATGAGCAGTTCTTC
CDR3aa: CASSRLAINEQFF

abundance: -
v_gene: TRBV10-3
j_gene: TRBJ2-7
d_gene: -
len: 13
CDR3nt: TGTGCCATCAGTGAGGACGGTTCCTACGAGCAGTACTTC
CDR3aa: CAISEDGSYEQYF

abundance: -
v_gene: TRBV10-3
j_gene: TRBJ1-1
d_gene: TRBD1
len: 13
CDR3nt: TGTGCCATCAACGGTGGACAGGCGAGTGAAGCTTTCTTT
CDR3aa: CAINGGQASEAFF

abundance: -
v_gene: TRBV12-2
j_gene: TRBJ2-2
d_gene: -
len: 16
CDR3nt: TGTGCAAGTCGCTTACGTCGTGCAGGGCGAACCGGGGAGCTGTTTTTT
CDR3aa: CASRLRRAGRTGELFF

abundance: -
v_gene: TRBV4-2
j_gene: TRBJ2-1
d_gene: TRBD2
len: 15
CDR3nt: TGTGCCAGCAGCCCGGGACTAGCGGTATACAATGAGCAGTTCTTC
CDR3aa: CASSPGLAVYNEQFF

abundance: -
v_gene: TRBV29-1
j_gene: TRBJ1-1
d_gene: -
len: 13
CDR3nt: TGCAGCGTTGTGTCAGGGGAGGTCACTGAAGCTTTCTTT
CDR3aa: CSVVSGEVTEAFF

abundance: -
v_gene: TRBV6-4
j_gene: TRBJ2-1
d_gene: TRBD1
len: 15
CDR3nt: TGTGCCAGCAGTGTCCCTGGACAGGATTACAATGAGCAGTTCTTC
CDR3aa: CASSVPGQDYNEQFF

abundance: -
v_gene: TRBV7-2
j_gene: TRBJ2-3
d_gene: -
len: 15
CDR3nt: TGTGCCAGCAGCTTAGGTGGACCGCGCGCAGATACGCAGTATTTT
CDR3aa: CASSLGGPRADTQYF

abundance: -
v_gene: TRBV10-2
j_gene: TRBJ2-2
d_gene: TRBD2
len: 16
CDR3nt: TGCGCCAGCAATACGATCGGAGCGGGGGGAACCGGGGAGCTGTTTTTT
CDR3aa: CASNTIGAGGTGELFF

abundance: few
v_gene: TRBV6-6
j_gene: TRBJ2-1
d_gene: -
len: 13
CDR3nt: TGTGCCAGCAGTTACTCCCACTTGATTGAGCAGTTCTTC
CDR3aa: CASSYSHLIEQFF

abundance: -
v_gene: TRBV9
j_gene: TRBJ2-3
d_gene: -
len: 16
CDR3nt: TGTGCCAGCAGCGACCCAAGTGGGGTTCCCACAGATACGCAGTATTTT
CDR3aa: CASSDPSGVPTDTQYF

abundance: -
v_gene: TRBV14
j_gene: TRBJ1-6
d_gene: TRBD1
len: 13
CDR3nt: TGTGCCAGCAGCCGACAGGGGAATTCACCCCTCCACTTT
CDR3aa: CASSRQGNSPLHF

abundance: few
v_gene: TRBV10-3
j_gene: TRBJ2-7
d_gene: -
len: 15
CDR3nt: TGTGCCATCAGTGCTTCCCCCGGGGACAACTACGAGCAGTACTTC
CDR3aa: CAISASPGDNYEQYF

abundance: -
v_gene: TRBV27
j_gene: TRBJ2-1
d_gene: TRBD2
len: 16
CDR3nt: TGTGCCAGCAGTTCCGCGGGAGGGAACCCTTACAATGAGCAGTTCTTC
CDR3aa: CASSSAGGNPYNEQFF

abundance: -
v_gene: TRBV11-1
j_gene: TRBJ2-7
d_gene: TRBD1
len: 15
CDR3nt: TGTGCCAGCAGTCCTCCGAGGGACAGGGGATACGAGCAGTACTTC
CDR3aa: CASSPPRDRGYEQYF

abundance: -
v_gene: TRBV9
j_gene: TRBJ2-1
d_gene: -
len: 14
CDR3nt: TGTGCCAGCAGCGTTGGGAGCTCCTACAATGAGCAGTTCTTC
CDR3aa: CASSVGSSYNEQFF

abundance: -
v_gene: TRBV27
j_gene: TRBJ1-5
d_gene: -
len: 13
CDR3nt: TGTGCCAGCAGTTTAAGTAGCAATCAGCCCCAGCATTTT
CDR3aa: CASSLSSNQPQHF

abundance: -
v_gene: TRBV4-1
j_gene: TRBJ2-1
d_gene: -
len: 14
CDR3nt: TGCGCCAGCAGCCAAGATTTAGGGGGCAATGAGCAGTTCTTC
CDR3aa: CASSQDLGGNEQFF

abundance: -
v_gene: TRBV9
j_gene: TRBJ1-2
d_gene: -
len: 15
CDR3nt: TGTGCCAGCAGCAACCCCATACAGGGTCTGGGGGGCTACACCTTC
CDR3aa: CASSNPIQGLGGYTF

abundance: -
v_gene: TRBV29-1
j_gene: TRBJ2-7
d_gene: -
len: 16
CDR3nt: TGCAGCGTTGAAAGCGTGGTAGGGCAGGGAACCTACGAGCAGTACTTC
CDR3aa: CSVESVVGQGTYEQYF

abundance: -
v_gene: TRBV19
j_gene: TRBJ2-4
d_gene: -
len: 13
CDR3nt: TGTGCCATCTCTGACCTAGCCAAAAACATTCAGTACTTC
CDR3aa: CAISDLAKNIQYF

abundance: -
v_gene: TRBV7-8
j_gene: TRBJ1-1
d_gene: -
len: 13
CDR3nt: TGTGCCAGCAGCCTACAGGGTGGCACTGAAGCTTTCTTT
CDR3aa: CASSLQGGTEAFF

abundance: -
v_gene: TRBV5-4
j_gene: TRBJ2-7
d_gene: -
len: 16
CDR3nt: TGTGCCAGCAGCCGCGCTGGGCCCGCAAGCTCCTACGAGCAGTACTTC
CDR3aa: CASSRAGPASSYEQYF

abundance: -
v_gene: TRBV4-3
j_gene: TRBJ2-5
d_gene: TRBD1
len: 16
CDR3nt: TGCGCCAGCAGCCAAGTCCTTGGGACAGTACAAGAGACCCAGTACTTC
CDR3aa: CASSQVLGTVQETQYF

abundance: -
v_gene: TRBV11-2
j_gene: TRBJ2-2
d_gene: -
len: 16
CDR3nt: TGTGCCAGCAGCTTAAGTCGGGGCAGGAGGACCGGGGAGCTGTTTTTT
CDR3aa: CASSLSRGRRTGELFF

abundance: -
v_gene: TRBV9
j_gene: TRBJ2-5
d_gene: -
len: 15
CDR3nt: TGTGCCAGCAGCCCCGGTCCGCAGGTTGGAGAGACCCAGTACTTC
CDR3aa: CASSPGPQVGETQYF

abundance: -
v_gene: TRBV11-2
j_gene: TRBJ1-2
d_gene: -
len: 17
CDR3nt: TGTGCCAGCAGCTCGGCCAGCAAGATAATAGATAGCTATGGCTACACCTTC
CDR3aa: CASSSASKIIDSYGYTF

abundance: -
v_gene: TRBV6-5
j_gene: TRBJ1-1
d_gene: TRBD1
len: 14
CDR3nt: TGTGCCAGCAGCCCGGGACAGGGGAACACTGAAGCTTTCTTT
CDR3aa: CASSPGQGNTEAFF

abundance: few
v_gene: TRBV4-2
j_gene: TRBJ1-5
d_gene: -
len: 14
CDR3nt: TGTGCCAGCAGCCAAGATCTAGGCAATCAGCCCCAGCATTTT
CDR3aa: CASSQDLGNQPQHF

abundance: -
v_gene: TRBV6-5
j_gene: TRBJ1-2
d_gene: TRBD1
len: 15
CDR3nt: TGTGCCAGCAGTTACCTTGGGACAGAGGACTATGGCTACACCTTC
CDR3aa: CASSYLGTEDYGYTF

abundance: -
v_gene: TRBV7-9
j_gene: TRBJ2-3
d_gene: -
len: 16
CDR3nt: TGTGCCAGCAGCTTAGTGGCCTTACCAGGCACAGATACGCAGTATTTT
CDR3aa: CASSLVALPGTDTQYF

abundance: -
v_gene: TRBV28
j_gene: TRBJ1-2
d_gene: -
len: 15
CDR3nt: TGTGCCAGCAGTTCCGTACCTCCGGGATCCTATGGCTACACCTTC
CDR3aa: CASSSVPPGSYGYTF